Presented here are 4 T cell receptor beta chains from one specimen sequenced in a study of T cell responses to AZD1222 COVID-19 vaccine. Some clones are missing from TCRdb's copy, which holds only in-frame ones; the method was immunoSEQ multiplex PCR. Of approximately 150,000 clones in the sample, 85% to 95% are singletons; the top ten hold about 10%. Source: peripheral blood, taken 28 days after the second AZD1222 dose. The receptors were gathered from an adult who received the AZD1222 COVID-19 vaccine.

The chain recombines TRBV12-5 with TRBJ1-5; TRBD1 is a possible D gene (5 bases). V lost 4 bases to trimming and J lost 7 bases, with 17 bases between them. Germline lookup yields CDR1 LGHNT and CDR2 FRNRAP. This CDR3 has 15 residues. The CDR3 is CASGSLNSGSQPQHF. The CDR3, as DNA: TGTGCTAGTGGTTCGCTTAATTCAGGGAGCCAGCCCCAGCATTTT.

This chain connects TRBV28 to TRBJ1-2; no reliable D call. The CDR3 contains 14 residues. The V end was cut by 6 bases, the J end by 8 bases, with 19 bases between. Germline V gene sequence: CDR1 MDHEN, CDR2 SYDVKM. The CDR3 DNA reads TGTGCCAGCAGCGTTGGACCGGGCTTAAGGGGCTACACCTTC. Amino acids: CASSVGPGLRGYTF.

V gene TRBV12-3 or TRBV12-4 combines with J gene TRBJ1-2; D is possibly TRBD1 (6 bases). Trimming removed 6 bases at V and 6 bases at J, with 14 bases between. CDR3 size: 13 residues. The CDR3 DNA reads as TGTGCCAGCAGATCGGGGGCAGCCCATGGCTACACCTTC. As protein: CASRSGAAHGYTF.

This clone has more than one count but fewer than ten. This chain connects TRBV14 to TRBJ2-1; D gene ambiguous. The germline V gene has CDR1 SGHDN and CDR2 FVKESK. With 0 bases removed from V and 1 base from J, the gap between germline ends came to 10 bases. The CDR3 has 16 residues. CDR3 in amino acids: CASSQEAYSSYNEQFF. CDR3 in DNA: TGTGCCAGCAGCCAAGAGGCCTATTCTTCCTACAATGAGCAGTTCTTC.